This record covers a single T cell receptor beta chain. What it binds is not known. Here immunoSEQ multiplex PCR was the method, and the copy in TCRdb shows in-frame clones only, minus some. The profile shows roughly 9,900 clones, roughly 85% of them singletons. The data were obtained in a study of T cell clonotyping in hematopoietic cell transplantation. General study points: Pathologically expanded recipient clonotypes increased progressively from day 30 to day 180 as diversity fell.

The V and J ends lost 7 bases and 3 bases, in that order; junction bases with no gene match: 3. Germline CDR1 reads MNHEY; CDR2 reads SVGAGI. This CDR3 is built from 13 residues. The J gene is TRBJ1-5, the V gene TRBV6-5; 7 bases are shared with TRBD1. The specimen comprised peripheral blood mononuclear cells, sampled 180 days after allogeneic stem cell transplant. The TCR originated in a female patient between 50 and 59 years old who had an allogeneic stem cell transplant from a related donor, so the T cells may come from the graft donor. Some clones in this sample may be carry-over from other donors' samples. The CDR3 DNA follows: TGTGCCAGCATGGGACAGCCCAATCAGCCCCAGCATTTT. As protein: CASMGQPNQPQHF.